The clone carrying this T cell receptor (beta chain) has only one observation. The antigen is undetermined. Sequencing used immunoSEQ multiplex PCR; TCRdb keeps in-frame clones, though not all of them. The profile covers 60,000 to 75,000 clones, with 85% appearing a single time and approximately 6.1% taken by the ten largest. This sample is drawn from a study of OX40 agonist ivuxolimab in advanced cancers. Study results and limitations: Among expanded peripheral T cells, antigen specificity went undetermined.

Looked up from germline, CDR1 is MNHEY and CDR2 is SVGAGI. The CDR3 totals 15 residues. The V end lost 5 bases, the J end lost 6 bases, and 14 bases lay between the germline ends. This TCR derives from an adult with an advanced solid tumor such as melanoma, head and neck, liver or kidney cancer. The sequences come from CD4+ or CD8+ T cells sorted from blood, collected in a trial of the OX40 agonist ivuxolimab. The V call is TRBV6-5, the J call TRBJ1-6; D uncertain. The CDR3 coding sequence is TGTGCCAGCAGTCTCCTTTCGGGTACTAATTCACCCCTCCACTTT. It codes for CASSLLSGTNSPLHF.